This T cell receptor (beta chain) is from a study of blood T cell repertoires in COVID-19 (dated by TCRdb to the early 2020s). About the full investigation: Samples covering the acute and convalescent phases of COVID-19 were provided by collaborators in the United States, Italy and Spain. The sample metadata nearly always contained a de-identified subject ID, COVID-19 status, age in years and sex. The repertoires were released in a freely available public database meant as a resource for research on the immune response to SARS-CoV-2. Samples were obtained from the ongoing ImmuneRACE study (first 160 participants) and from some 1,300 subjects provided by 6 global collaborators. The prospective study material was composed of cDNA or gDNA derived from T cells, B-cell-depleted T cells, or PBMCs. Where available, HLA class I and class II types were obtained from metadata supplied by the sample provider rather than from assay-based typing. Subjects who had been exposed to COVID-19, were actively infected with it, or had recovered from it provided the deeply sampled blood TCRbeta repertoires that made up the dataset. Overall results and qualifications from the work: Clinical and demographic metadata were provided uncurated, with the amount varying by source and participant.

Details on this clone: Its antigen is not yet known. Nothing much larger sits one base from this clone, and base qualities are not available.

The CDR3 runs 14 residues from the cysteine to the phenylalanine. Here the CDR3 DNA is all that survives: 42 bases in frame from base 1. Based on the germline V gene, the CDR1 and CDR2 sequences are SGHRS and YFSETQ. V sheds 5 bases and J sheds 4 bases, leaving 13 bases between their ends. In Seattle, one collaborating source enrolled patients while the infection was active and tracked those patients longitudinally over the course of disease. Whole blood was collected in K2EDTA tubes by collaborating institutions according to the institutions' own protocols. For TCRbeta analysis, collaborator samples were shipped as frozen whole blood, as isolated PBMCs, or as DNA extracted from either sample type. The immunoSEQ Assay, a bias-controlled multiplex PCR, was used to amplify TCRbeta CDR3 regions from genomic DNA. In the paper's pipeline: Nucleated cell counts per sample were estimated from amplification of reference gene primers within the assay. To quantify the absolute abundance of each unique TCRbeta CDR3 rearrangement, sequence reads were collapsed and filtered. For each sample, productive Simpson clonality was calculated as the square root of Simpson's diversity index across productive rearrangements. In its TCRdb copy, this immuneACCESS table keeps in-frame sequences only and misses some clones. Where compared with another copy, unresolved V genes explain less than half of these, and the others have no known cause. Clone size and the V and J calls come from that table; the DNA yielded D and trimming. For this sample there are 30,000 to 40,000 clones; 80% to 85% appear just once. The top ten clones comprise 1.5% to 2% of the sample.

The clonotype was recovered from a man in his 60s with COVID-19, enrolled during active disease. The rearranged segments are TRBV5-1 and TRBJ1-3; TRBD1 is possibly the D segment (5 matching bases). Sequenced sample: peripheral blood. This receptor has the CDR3 CASRSMGRGNTIYF. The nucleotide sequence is TGCGCCAGCAGGTCGATGGGGCGAGGAAACACCATATATTTT.